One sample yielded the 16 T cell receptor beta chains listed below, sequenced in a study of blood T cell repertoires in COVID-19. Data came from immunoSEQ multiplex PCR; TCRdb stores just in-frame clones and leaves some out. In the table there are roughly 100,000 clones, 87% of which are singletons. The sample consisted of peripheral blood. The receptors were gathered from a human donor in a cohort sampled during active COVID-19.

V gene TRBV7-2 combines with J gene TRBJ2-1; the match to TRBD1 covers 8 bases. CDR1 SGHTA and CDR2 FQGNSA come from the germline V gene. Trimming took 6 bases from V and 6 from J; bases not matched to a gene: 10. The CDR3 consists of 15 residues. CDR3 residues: CASRGDRHYINEQFF. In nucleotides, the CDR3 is TGTGCCAGCAGGGGGGACAGGCATTATATCAATGAGCAGTTCTTC.

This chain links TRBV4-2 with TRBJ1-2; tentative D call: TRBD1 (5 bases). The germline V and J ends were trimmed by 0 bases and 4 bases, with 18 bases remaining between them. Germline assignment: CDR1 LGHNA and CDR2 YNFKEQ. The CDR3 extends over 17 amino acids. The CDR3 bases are TGTGCCAGCAGCCAAGATCATGGCGGGGGAATAAGCTATGGCTACACCTTC. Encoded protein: CASSQDHGGGISYGYTF.

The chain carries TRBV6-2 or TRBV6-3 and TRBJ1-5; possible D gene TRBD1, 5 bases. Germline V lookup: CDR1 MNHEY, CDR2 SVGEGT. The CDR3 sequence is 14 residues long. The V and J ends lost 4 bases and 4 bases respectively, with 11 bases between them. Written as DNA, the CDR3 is TGTGCCAGCAGTTGGGAGGGGAAGAATCAGCCCCAGCATTTT. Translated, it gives CASSWEGKNQPQHF.

CDR3 nucleotides: TGTGCCATCAGTGAGTCGGACGGCAGGGGGCTTAACTATGGCTACACCTTC. It encodes CAISESDGRGLNYGYTF. This chain joins TRBV10-3 and TRBJ1-2; 8 bases map to TRBD1. The CDR3 covers 17 residues. Germline CDR1 and CDR2: ENHRY and SYGVKD. The V gene end was trimmed by 0 bases and the J gene end by 1 base; junction bases not matched to a gene: 7.

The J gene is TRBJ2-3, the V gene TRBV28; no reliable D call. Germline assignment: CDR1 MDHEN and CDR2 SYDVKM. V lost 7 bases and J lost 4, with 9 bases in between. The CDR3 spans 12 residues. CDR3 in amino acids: CASNPRADTQYF. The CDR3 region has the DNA TGTGCCAGCAACCCCCGCGCAGATACGCAGTATTTT.

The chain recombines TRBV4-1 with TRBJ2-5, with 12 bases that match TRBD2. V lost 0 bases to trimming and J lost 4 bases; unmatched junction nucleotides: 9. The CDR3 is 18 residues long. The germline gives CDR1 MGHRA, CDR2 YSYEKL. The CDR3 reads CASSQDASGRGPRETQYF. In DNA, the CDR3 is TGCGCCAGCAGCCAAGATGCTAGCGGGAGGGGGCCCAGAGAGACCCAGTACTTC.

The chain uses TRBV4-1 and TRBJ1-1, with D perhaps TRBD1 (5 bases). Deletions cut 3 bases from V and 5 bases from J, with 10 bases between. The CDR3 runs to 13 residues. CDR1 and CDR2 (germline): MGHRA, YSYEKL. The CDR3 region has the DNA TGCGCCAGCAGCCACGTGGGGGGGACTGAAGCTTTCTTT. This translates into CASSHVGGTEAFF.

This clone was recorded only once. The DNA of the CDR3 is TGTGCCAGCAGCTTAGACAGCGGGAGGGCCGCATTCGAGCAGTACTTC. This gives the protein CASSLDSGRAAFEQYF. The chain couples TRBV11-3 to TRBJ2-7, with 10 bases identical to TRBD2. Unmatched junction bases numbered 8, after V lost 0 bases and J lost 6 bases. This CDR3 contains 16 residues. CDR1 and CDR2 from the germline V gene are SGHNT and YENEEA.

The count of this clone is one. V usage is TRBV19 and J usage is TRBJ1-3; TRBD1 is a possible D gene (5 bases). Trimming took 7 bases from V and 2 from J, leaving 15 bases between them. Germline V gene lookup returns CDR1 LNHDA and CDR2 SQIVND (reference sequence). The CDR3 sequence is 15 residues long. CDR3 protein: CASTPDSMTGNTIYF. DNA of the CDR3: TGTGCCAGTACCCCTGACAGCATGACTGGAAACACCATATATTTT.

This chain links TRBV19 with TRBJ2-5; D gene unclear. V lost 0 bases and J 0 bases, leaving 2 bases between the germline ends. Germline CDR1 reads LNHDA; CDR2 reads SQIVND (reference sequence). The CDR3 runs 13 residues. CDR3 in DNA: TGTGCCAGTAGTATAGACAACCAAGAGACCCAGTACTTC. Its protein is CASSIDNQETQYF.

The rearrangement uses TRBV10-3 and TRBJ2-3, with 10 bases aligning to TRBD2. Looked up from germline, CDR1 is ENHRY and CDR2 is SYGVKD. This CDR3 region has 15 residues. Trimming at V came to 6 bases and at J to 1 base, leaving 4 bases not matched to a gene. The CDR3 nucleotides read TGTGCCATCAGGCCCGGGACTAGCGGCACAGATACGCAGTATTTT. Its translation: CAIRPGTSGTDTQYF.

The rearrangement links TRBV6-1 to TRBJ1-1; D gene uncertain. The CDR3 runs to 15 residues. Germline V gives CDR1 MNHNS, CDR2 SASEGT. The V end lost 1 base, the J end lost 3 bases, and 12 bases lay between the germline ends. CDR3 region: CASSEVADLDTEAFF. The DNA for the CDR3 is TGTGCCAGCAGTGAAGTGGCAGATCTTGACACTGAAGCTTTCTTT.

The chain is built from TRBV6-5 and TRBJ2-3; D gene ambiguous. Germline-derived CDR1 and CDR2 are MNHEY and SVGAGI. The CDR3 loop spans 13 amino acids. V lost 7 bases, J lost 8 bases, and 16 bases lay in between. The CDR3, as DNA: TGTGCCAGCACTCGAAACCCTCGCGGTACGCAGTATTTT. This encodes CASTRNPRGTQYF.

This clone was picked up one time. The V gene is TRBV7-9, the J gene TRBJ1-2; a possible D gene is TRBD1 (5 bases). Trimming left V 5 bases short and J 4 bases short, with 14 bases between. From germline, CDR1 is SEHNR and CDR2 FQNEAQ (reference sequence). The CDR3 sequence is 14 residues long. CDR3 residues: CASSPGRGAYGYTF. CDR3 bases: TGTGCCAGCAGCCCAGGGCGGGGTGCCTATGGCTACACCTTC.

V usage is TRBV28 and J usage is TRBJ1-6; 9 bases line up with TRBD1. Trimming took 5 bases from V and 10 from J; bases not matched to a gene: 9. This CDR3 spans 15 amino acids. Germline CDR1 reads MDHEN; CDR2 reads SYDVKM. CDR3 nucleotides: TGTGCCAGCAGTACAGGACAGGGGAATTCATCACCCCTCCACTTT. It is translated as CASSTGQGNSSPLHF.

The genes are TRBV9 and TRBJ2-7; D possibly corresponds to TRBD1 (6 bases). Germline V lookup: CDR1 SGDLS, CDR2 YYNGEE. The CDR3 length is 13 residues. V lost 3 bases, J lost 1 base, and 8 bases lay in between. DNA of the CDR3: TGTGCCAGCAGCGAGGGGGATTCCTACGAGCAGTACTTC. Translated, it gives CASSEGDSYEQYF.